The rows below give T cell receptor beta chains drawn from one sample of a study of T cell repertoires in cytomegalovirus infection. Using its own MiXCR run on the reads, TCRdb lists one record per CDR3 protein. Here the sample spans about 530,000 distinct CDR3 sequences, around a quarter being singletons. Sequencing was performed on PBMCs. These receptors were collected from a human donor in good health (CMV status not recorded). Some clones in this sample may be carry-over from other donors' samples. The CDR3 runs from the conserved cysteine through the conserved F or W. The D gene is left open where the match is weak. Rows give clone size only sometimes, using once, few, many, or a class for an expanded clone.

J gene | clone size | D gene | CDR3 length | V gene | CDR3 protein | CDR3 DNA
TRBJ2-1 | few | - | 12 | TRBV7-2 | CASSGVGGKQFF | TGTGCCAGCAGCGGGGTGGGAGGTAAGCAGTTCTTC
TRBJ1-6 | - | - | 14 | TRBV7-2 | CASSLNGLSSPLHF | TGTGCCAGCAGCTTGAACGGGCTCAGTTCACCCCTCCACTTT
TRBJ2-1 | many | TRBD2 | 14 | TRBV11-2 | CASSSGGGWNEQFF | TGTGCCAGCAGCTCGGGAGGGGGATGGAATGAGCAGTTCTTC
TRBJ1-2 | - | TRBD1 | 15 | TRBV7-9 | CASSREGTGTYGYTF | TGTGCCAGCAGCCGAGAGGGGACAGGGACCTATGGCTACACCTTC
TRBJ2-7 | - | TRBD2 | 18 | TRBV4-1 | CASSQDPLAGGLSYEQYF | TGCGCCAGCAGCCAAGATCCACTAGCGGGAGGGTTAAGCTACGAGCAGTACTTC
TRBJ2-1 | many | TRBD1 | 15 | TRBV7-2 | CASSFGQGVYNEQFF | TGTGCCAGCAGCTTTGGGCAGGGGGTATACAATGAGCAGTTCTTC
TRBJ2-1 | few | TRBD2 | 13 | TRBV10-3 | CATLAGEYNEQFF | TGTGCCACACTAGCGGGAGAATACAATGAGCAGTTCTTC
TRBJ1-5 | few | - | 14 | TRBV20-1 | CSARAPGENQPQHF | TGCAGTGCTAGAGCGCCAGGGGAAAATCAGCCCCAGCATTTT
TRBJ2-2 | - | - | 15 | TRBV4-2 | CASSQDHQEPGELFF | TGTGCCAGCAGCCAAGATCACCAGGAACCCGGGGAGCTGTTTTTT
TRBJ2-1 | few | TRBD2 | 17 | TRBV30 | CAWSPGTSGYLRDEQFF | TGTGCCTGGAGCCCAGGGACTAGCGGATACCTCCGGGATGAGCAGTTCTTC
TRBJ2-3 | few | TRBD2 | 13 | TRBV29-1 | CSGSGRGGDTQYF | TGCAGCGGTAGCGGGAGAGGGGGAGATACGCAGTATTTT
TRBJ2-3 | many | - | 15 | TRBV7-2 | CASSYLGGGADTQYF | TGTGCCAGCAGCTACCTTGGGGGTGGAGCAGATACGCAGTATTTT
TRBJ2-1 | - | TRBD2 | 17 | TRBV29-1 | CSAEGGRGKSSYNEQFF | TGCAGCGCCGAGGGAGGGCGCGGGAAGAGCTCCTACAATGAGCAGTTCTTC
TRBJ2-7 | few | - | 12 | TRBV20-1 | CSARRSDYEQYF | TGCAGTGCTAGACGGTCCGACTACGAGCAGTACTTC
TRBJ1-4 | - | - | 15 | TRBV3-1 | CASSQGVGTNEKLFF | TGTGCCAGCAGCCAAGGGGTGGGAACTAATGAAAAACTGTTTTTT
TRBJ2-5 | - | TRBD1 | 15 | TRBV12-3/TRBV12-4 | CASSFPTGGEETQYF | TGTGCCAGCAGTTTTCCCACAGGGGGCGAGGAGACCCAGTACTTC
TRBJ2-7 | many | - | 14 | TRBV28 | CASSLMGQMYEQYF | TGTGCCAGCAGTTTAATGGGACAAATGTACGAGCAGTACTTC
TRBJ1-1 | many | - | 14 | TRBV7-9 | CASSLVQGGTEAFF | TGTGCCAGCAGCTTAGTTCAAGGGGGCACTGAAGCTTTCTTT
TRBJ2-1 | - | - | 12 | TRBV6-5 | CASSLEILEQFF | TGTGCCAGCAGTTTGGAGATTTTGGAGCAGTTCTTC
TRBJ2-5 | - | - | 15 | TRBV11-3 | CASSFMGQGQETQYF | TGTGCCAGCAGCTTTATGGGGCAGGGTCAAGAGACCCAGTACTTC
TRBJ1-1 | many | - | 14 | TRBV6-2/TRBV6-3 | CASRTSFRVTEAFF | TGTGCCAGCCGGACTTCGTTCAGGGTTACTGAAGCTTTCTTT
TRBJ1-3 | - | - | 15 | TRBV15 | CATRGRGGSGNTIYF | TGTGCCACCAGAGGCAGGGGCGGCTCTGGAAACACCATATATTTT
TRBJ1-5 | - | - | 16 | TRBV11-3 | CASSLVRPYSNQPQHF | TGTGCCAGCAGCTTAGTCAGACCCTATAGCAATCAGCCCCAGCATTTT
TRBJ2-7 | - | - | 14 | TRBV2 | CASSERETSYEQYF | TGTGCCAGCAGTGAACGGGAGACTTCCTACGAGCAGTACTTC
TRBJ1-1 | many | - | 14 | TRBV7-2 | CASSLVSGAPEAFF | TGTGCCAGCAGCTTAGTTTCAGGTGCCCCTGAAGCTTTCTTT
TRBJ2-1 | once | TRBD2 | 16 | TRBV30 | CACSGAGARSYNEQFF | TGTGCCTGCTCAGGTGCGGGAGCAAGGTCCTACAATGAGCAGTTCTTC
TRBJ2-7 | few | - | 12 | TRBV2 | CASNQGIGEQYF | TGTGCCAGCAACCAGGGGATCGGCGAGCAGTACTTC
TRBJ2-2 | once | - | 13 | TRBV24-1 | CATSGIWAGELFF | TGTGCCACCAGTGGAATATGGGCCGGGGAGCTGTTTTTT
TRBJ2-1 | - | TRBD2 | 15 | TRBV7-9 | CASSLPSGSHNEQFF | TGTGCCAGCAGCTTGCCTAGCGGGAGCCACAATGAGCAGTTCTTC
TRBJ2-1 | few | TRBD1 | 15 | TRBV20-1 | CSAGGPGQGRNEQFF | TGCAGTGCGGGCGGACCGGGACAGGGAAGAAATGAGCAGTTCTTC
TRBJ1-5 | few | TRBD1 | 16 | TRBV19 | CASSMGVGTGDQPQHF | TGTGCCAGTAGTATGGGGGTGGGGACAGGGGACCAGCCCCAGCATTTT
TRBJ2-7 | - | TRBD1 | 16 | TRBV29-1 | CSVEMALGTGEDEQYF | TGCAGCGTTGAAATGGCGTTGGGGACAGGCGAGGACGAGCAGTACTTC
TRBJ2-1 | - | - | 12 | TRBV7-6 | CASSFYQDKQFF | TGTGCCAGCAGCTTTTACCAGGATAAGCAGTTCTTC
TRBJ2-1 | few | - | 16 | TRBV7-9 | CASSPRQAPSYNEQFF | TGTGCCAGCAGCCCTAGGCAGGCCCCTTCCTACAATGAGCAGTTCTTC
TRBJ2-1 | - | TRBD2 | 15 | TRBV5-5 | CASSFSGRAENEQFF | TGTGCCAGCAGCTTTAGCGGGAGGGCTGAGAATGAGCAGTTCTTC
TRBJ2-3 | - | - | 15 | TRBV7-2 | CASSLDGGTTDTQYF | TGTGCCAGCAGCTTAGATGGGGGGACCACAGATACGCAGTATTTT
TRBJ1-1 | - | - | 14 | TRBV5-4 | CASSPPGGNTEAFF | TGTGCCAGCAGCCCTCCCGGCGGGAACACTGAAGCTTTCTTT
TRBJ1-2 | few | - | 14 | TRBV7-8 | CASSLHRANYGYTF | TGTGCCAGCAGCCTCCACAGGGCTAACTATGGCTACACCTTC
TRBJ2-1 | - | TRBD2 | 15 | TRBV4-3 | CASSQVAGGLNEQFF | TGCGCCAGCAGCCAAGTAGCGGGAGGGTTAAATGAGCAGTTCTTC
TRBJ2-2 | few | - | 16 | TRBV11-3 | CASSLVWASDTGELFF | TGTGCCAGCAGCTTAGTTTGGGCTTCGGACACCGGGGAGCTGTTTTTT
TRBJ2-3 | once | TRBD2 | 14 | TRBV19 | CASRTSGSGDTQYF | TGTGCCAGTAGGACCAGCGGGAGCGGAGATACGCAGTATTTT
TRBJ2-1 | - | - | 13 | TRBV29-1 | CSGRGREDNEQFF | TGCAGCGGGAGGGGCAGGGAGGACAATGAGCAGTTCTTC
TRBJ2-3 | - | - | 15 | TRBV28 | CASSFGGPLTDTQYF | TGTGCCAGCAGTTTCGGCGGTCCCCTCACAGATACGCAGTATTTT
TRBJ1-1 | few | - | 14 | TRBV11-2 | CASSSRQRDTEAFF | TGTGCCAGCAGCTCGAGACAGAGGGACACTGAAGCTTTCTTT
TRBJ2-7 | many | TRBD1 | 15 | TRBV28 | CASSPQTGGRYEQYF | TGTGCCAGCAGTCCGCAGACAGGGGGACGATACGAGCAGTACTTC
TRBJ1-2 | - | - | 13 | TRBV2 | CASSEPPNYGYTF | TGTGCCAGCAGTGAGCCACCCAACTATGGCTACACCTTC